A selection of T cell receptor beta chains follows, all from one sample in a study of blood T cell repertoires in COVID-19. Produced via immunoSEQ multiplex PCR; TCRdb's table is partial and in-frame only. The sample yields 300,000 to 450,000 clones, 80% to 90% seen once. The sequencing sample was made of peripheral blood. These receptors all come from a woman aged 30 to 39 with COVID-19, enrolled during active disease. Both conserved end residues are part of each CDR3. A D gene is named only where the DNA matches it firmly. The listing skips clone size in some rows; elsewhere it reads once, few, many or a size class.

NA NA TRBJ2-1 TRBV11-2 CASSLAASSTEQFF TGTGCCAGCAGCTTAGCAGCTAGCTCTACAGAGCAGTTCTTC
TRBD1 NA TRBJ1-4 TRBV4-3 CASSRRDRGSTNEKLFF TGCGCCAGCAGCCGAAGGGACAGGGGATCAACTAATGAAAAACTGTTTTTT
NA NA TRBJ1-5 TRBV6-6 CASSLLGTGNNQPQHF TGTGCCAGCAGCCTTCTGGGGACTGGGAACAATCAGCCCCAGCATTTT
TRBD2 NA TRBJ2-1 TRBV24-1 CATSVASGRVYEQFF TGTGCCACCAGTGTGGCTAGCGGGAGAGTCTATGAGCAGTTCTTC
TRBD2 NA TRBJ2-1 TRBV10-3 CAISESSGLASLFF TGTGCCATCAGTGAGTCGTCGGGACTAGCGTCGTTGTTCTTC
NA NA TRBJ2-7 TRBV5-4 CASSLGQGLAYEQYF TGTGCCAGCAGCTTGGGGCAGGGCCTCGCCTACGAGCAGTACTTC
NA few TRBJ1-3 TRBV10-3 CAISETASGNTIYF TGTGCCATCAGTGAAACAGCCTCTGGAAACACCATATATTTT
NA NA TRBJ1-2 TRBV4-3 CASSQDRTGIGGYTF TGCGCCAGCAGCCAAGATAGAACAGGGATAGGGGGCTACACCTTC
TRBD2 NA TRBJ2-1 TRBV10-3 CAISGRLAGGYNEQFF TGTGCCATCAGTGGAAGACTAGCGGGAGGGTACAATGAGCAGTTCTTC
TRBD2 NA TRBJ2-1 TRBV27 CASSSTSGGRDNEQFF TGTGCCAGCAGTTCCACTAGCGGGGGGCGGGACAATGAGCAGTTCTTC
NA NA TRBJ2-1 TRBV30 CAWSVAGSPYNEQFF TGTGCCTGGAGTGTGGCCGGGAGTCCCTACAATGAGCAGTTCTTC
TRBD1 NA TRBJ2-1 TRBV5-4 CASSLGAGTGVYNEQFF TGTGCCAGCAGCTTGGGAGCCGGGACAGGGGTCTACAATGAGCAGTTCTTC
TRBD2 NA TRBJ2-1 TRBV3-1/TRBV3-2 CASSQDTAGGPFYNEQFF TGTGCCAGCAGCCAAGACACAGCGGGAGGGCCTTTTTACAATGAGCAGTTCTTC
NA NA TRBJ2-2 TRBV11-2 CASSLDVRRQPNTGELFF TGTGCCAGCAGCTTAGATGTTAGGAGACAGCCGAACACCGGGGAGCTGTTTTTT
TRBD1 NA TRBJ1-1 TRBV3-1/TRBV3-2 CASSQAYRGSWNTEAFF TGTGCCAGCAGCCAAGCATACAGGGGTAGCTGGAACACTGAAGCTTTCTTT
NA NA TRBJ2-3 TRBV5-6 CASSLEGTDTQYF TGTGCCAGCAGCTTGGAGGGGACAGATACGCAGTATTTT
TRBD1 NA TRBJ2-5 TRBV5-4 CASSQEWDSQETQYF TGTGCCAGCAGCCAAGAATGGGACAGCCAAGAGACCCAGTACTTC
NA NA TRBJ2-5 TRBV5-1 CASSLEVTEGTRETQYF TGCGCCAGCAGCTTGGAAGTTACGGAGGGGACCCGGGAGACCCAGTACTTC
NA NA TRBJ2-1 TRBV2 CASSPGWGVPANEQFF TGTGCCAGCAGTCCCGGATGGGGAGTTCCGGCGAATGAGCAGTTCTTC
TRBD1 NA TRBJ1-4 TRBV4-3 CASSPRTGGYEKLFF TGCGCCAGCAGCCCACGGACAGGAGGTTATGAAAAACTGTTTTTT
NA once TRBJ2-7 TRBV6-5 CASRNTAYEQYF TGTGCCAGCAGAAACACAGCCTACGAGCAGTACTTC
NA NA TRBJ1-5 TRBV5-5 CASSSRGAGGAQHF TGTGCCAGCAGCTCAAGAGGGGCGGGGGGAGCCCAGCATTTT
NA NA TRBJ2-7 TRBV25-1 CASSEYIPGGRPYEQYF TGTGCCAGCAGTGAATATATTCCAGGGGGGAGACCCTACGAGCAGTACTTC
TRBD1 NA TRBJ1-3 TRBV10-3 CAISDGQGVPGNTIYF TGTGCCATCAGTGACGGACAGGGGGTGCCTGGAAACACCATATATTTT
TRBD2 NA TRBJ2-3 TRBV4-2 CASSQSIAGPTDTQYF TGTGCCAGCAGCCAGTCTATAGCGGGACCCACAGATACGCAGTATTTT
NA once TRBJ1-3 TRBV5-1 CASSLAGQGNTIYF TGCGCCAGCAGCTTGGCAGGGCAGGGAAACACCATATATTTT
TRBD1 NA TRBJ2-5 TRBV9 CASTQGAGGIWETQYF TGTGCCAGCACCCAGGGTGCAGGGGGTATTTGGGAGACCCAGTACTTC
TRBD1 NA TRBJ1-2 TRBV9 CASSDRGYGYTF TGTGCCAGCAGCGACAGGGGCTATGGCTACACCTTC